A single sample is the source of the 8 T cell receptor beta chains below, sequenced in a study of blood T cells in healthy people across ages. A sample-barcoded 5' primer and a J-beta primer mix were used in a second PCR of roughly 7 to 11 cycles. TCRdb re-derived calls from the 5' RACE reads in MiXCR, one entry per CDR3 protein. The sample consists of 1,300,000 or so distinct CDR3 sequences, 45% to 70% of them appearing once. Specimen: blood. The receptors stem from a man aged 18 to 29 in good health.

Note on this clonotype: The junction departs from the called germline gene at one end, perhaps through a read error. J is TRBJ2-3 and V is TRBV20-1, with a weak D call TRBD1 (6 bases). The CDR3 contains 12 residues. Germline CDR1 DFQATT, CDR2 SNEGSKA (reference sequence). The CDR3 here is CSARGQADTQSF. The CDR3 coding sequence is TGCAGTGCTAGAGGACAGGCGGATACGCAGTCTTTT.

The chain combines TRBV6-2 or TRBV6-3 with TRBJ2-1; 9 bases agree with TRBD2. With 5 bases clipped from V and 5 bases from J, the junction kept 10 bases outside the gene matches. The CDR3 consists of 16 residues. Per germline, CDR1 MNHEY and CDR2 SVGEGT. The CDR3 sequence is CASSTYSGGRDNEQFF. The CDR3 bases are TGTGCCAGCAGTACCTATAGCGGCGGGAGGGACAATGAGCAGTTCTTC.

The chain links TRBV4-1 to TRBJ2-1; unclear D gene. The germline CDR1 and CDR2 sequences are MGHRA and YSYEKL. The CDR3 loop spans 16 amino acids. With 4 bases removed from V and 0 bases from J, the gap between germline ends came to 13 bases. For the CDR3, the DNA is TGCGCCAGCAGCCCAGATGACCCAAGCTCCTACAATGAGCAGTTCTTC. It codes for CASSPDDPSSYNEQFF.

The V call is TRBV20-1, the J call TRBJ1-2, with a tentative D call TRBD1 (5 bases). V lost 1 base, J lost 13 bases, and 16 bases lay in between. CDR1 and CDR2 from the germline V gene are DFQATT and SNEGSKA (reference sequence). The CDR3 totals 12 residues. Here the CDR3 reads CSARAAGLPTTF. The CDR3 bases are TGCAGTGCTAGAGCCGCGGGACTTCCCACCACCTTC.

The rearrangement joins TRBV28 to TRBJ2-7, with D possibly called TRBD1 or TRBD2 (5 bases each). CDR3 length: 18 amino acids. V was shortened by 7 bases and J by 7 bases, with 32 bases between the two germline ends. Germline V lookup: CDR1 MDHEN, CDR2 SYDVKM. The CDR3, as DNA: TGTGCCAGCACCCTCAATTCCCGCTTGGGGACCTCGGTGTGGGAGCAGTACTTC. Its protein product is CASTLNSRLGTSVWEQYF. Looking up the rest from reference TRBV28 and TRBJ2-7 gives the full variable domain: DVKVTQSSRYLVKRTGEKVFLECVQDMDHENMFWYRQDPGLGLRLIYFSYDVKMKEKGDIPEGYSVSREKKERFSLILESASTNQTSMYLCASTLNSRLGTSVWEQYFGPGTRLTVT.

This chain links TRBV9 with TRBJ2-5; D is possibly TRBD2 (5 bases). CDR1 and CDR2 (germline): SGDLS, YYNGEE. Trimming removed 5 bases at V and 0 bases at J, with 8 bases between. This CDR3 has 13 residues. The CDR3 protein is CASRGLNQETQYF. CDR3 nucleotides: TGTGCCAGCAGAGGACTTAACCAAGAGACCCAGTACTTC.

The rearrangement uses TRBV27 and TRBJ1-6; maybe TRBD1 (6 bases). The CDR3 runs 14 residues. From germline, CDR1 is MNHEY and CDR2 SMNVEV (reference sequence). V lost 2 bases and J 8 bases, leaving 10 bases between the germline ends. CDR3 DNA sequence: TGTGCCAGCAGTTTAACAGGGCCCGATTCACCCCTCCACTTT. Translated, it gives CASSLTGPDSPLHF.

This clonotype was detected only a few times. The CDR3 bases are TGTGCCAGCAGCCCCGGGCTTCTGGCTGGTGAGCAGTTCTTC. Amino acids: CASSPGLLAGEQFF. J is TRBJ2-1 and V is TRBV14; D gene uncertain. V gave up 4 bases and J gave up 9 bases, with 16 bases separating them. Germline CDR1 reads SGHDN; CDR2 reads FVKESK. The CDR3 contains 14 residues.